The entry that follows covers one T cell receptor (beta chain) sequence. Germline loops: CDR1 MDHEN, CDR2 SYDVKM. The CDR3 is 20 residues long. V shed 3 bases and J 7 bases; nucleotides not matched to a gene: 18. The data originate from a study of blood T cell repertoires in COVID-19. Those enrolled, adults aged roughly 18 to 100 years, came from some 25 US areas. Shortly before study entry, within 2 weeks, exposed participants had met a COVID-19 case. Per the study methods: Amplification from reference gene primers served as the basis for estimated nucleated cell counts. Assay used: immunoSEQ multiplex PCR; TCRdb lists only in-frame clones, some missing. V and J calls and clone size are copied from that table; D and trimming were computed from the DNA. The data contain a few hundred thousand clones, around 83% of them singletons.

Sequencing was done on a sample of PBMCs or T cells enriched from blood (not recorded which). The chain joins TRBV28 to TRBJ1-6, with 10 nucleotides matching TRBD1. The clonotype comes from a woman aged 50 to 60 who had been exposed to COVID-19. CDR3 in amino acids: CASSFGTGAAGGRANSPLHF. The CDR3 DNA reads as TGTGCCAGCAGTTTTGGGACAGGGGCGGCCGGAGGACGGGCGAATTCACCCCTCCACTTT. The whole variable domain, remainder taken from reference TRBV28 and TRBJ1-6, is DVKVTQSSRYLVKRTGEKVFLECVQDMDHENMFWYRQDPGLGLRLIYFSYDVKMKEKGDIPEGYSVSREKKERFSLILESASTNQTSMYLCASSFGTGAAGGRANSPLHFGNGTRLTVT.